This T cell receptor (beta chain) was obtained from a study of blood T cell repertoires in COVID-19. Study information: COVID-19 samples collected from the United States, Italy and Spain covered acute and convalescent phases. PBMCs, B-cell-depleted T cells, or T cells provided the cDNA or gDNA that made up the material.

V was trimmed by 4 bases and J by 3 bases, leaving 9 bases between them. The CDR3 totals 14 residues. In germline, CDR1 is MNHEY, CDR2 SVGEGT. Original data processing: Using reference gene primer amplification, nucleated cell counts were estimated. The assay was immunoSEQ multiplex PCR, and TCRdb's table has in-frame clones only and misses some. D and trimming come from the DNA, and the V and J calls and clone size come from that table. Of around 280,000 clones listed, approximately 83% are singletons. The source is a young woman who had recovered from COVID-19. The sample comprised peripheral blood. This chain links TRBV6-2 or TRBV6-3 with TRBJ1-4; possible D gene TRBD1, 5 bases. CDR3 DNA sequence: TGTGCCAGCAGTTTGGGGGGGGCTAATGAAAAACTGTTTTTT. Its protein is CASSLGGANEKLFF.